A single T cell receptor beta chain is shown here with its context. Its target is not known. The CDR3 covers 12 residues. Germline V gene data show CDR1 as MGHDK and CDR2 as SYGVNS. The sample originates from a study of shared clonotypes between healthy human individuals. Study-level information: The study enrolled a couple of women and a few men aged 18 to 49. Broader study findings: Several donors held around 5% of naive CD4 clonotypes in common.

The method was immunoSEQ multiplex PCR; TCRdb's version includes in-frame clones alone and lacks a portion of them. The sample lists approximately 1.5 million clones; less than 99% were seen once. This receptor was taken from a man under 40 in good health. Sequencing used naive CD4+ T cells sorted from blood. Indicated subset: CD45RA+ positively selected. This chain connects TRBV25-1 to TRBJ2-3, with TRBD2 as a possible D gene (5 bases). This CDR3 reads CAQDFQADTQYF. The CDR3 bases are TGTGCTCAGGACTTTCAGGCAGATACGCAGTATTTT. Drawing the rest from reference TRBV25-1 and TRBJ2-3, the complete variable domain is EADIYQTPRYLVIGTGKKITLECSQTMGHDKMYWYQQDPGMELHLIHYSYGVNSTEKGDLSSESTVSRIRTEHFPLTLESARPSHTSQYLCAQDFQADTQYFGPGTRLTVL.